Given below is one T cell receptor beta chain in context. Germline loops: CDR1 GTSNPN, CDR2 SVGIG (reference sequence). V was trimmed by 2 bases and J by 9 bases, leaving 13 bases between them. This CDR3 has 12 residues. The data are from a study of control samples from healthy donors and cancer patients. Produced via immunoSEQ multiplex PCR; TCRdb's table is partial and in-frame only. This sample has roughly 120,000 clones, with 80% to 90% found just once. The chain couples TRBV30 to TRBJ1-2; no definite D call. This TCR derives from a man aged 25 to 40 in good health. The sequencing sample was made of blood. The CDR3: CAWSSGLRSYTF. The CDR3, as DNA: TGTGCCTGGAGTTCAGGACTCCGAAGCTACACCTTC.